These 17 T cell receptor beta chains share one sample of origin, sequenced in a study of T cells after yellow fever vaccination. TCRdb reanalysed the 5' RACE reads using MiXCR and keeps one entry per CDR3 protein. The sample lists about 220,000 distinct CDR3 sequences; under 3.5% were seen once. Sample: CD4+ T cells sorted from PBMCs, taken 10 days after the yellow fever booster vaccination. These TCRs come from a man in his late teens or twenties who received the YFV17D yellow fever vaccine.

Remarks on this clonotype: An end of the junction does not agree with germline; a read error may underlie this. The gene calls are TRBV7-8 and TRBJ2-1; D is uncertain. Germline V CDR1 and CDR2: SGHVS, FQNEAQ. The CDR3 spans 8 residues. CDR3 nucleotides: TGTGCCAGCAGCCCACTCCTCTTC. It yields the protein CASSPLLF.

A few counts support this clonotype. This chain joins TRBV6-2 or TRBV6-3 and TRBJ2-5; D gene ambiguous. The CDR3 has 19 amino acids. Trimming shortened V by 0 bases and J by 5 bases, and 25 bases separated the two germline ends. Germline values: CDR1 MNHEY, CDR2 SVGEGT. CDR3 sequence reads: CASSYSSRSYMGFRETQYF. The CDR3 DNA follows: TGTGCCAGCAGTTACTCCTCCCGGTCTTATATGGGGTTTCGGGAGACCCAGTACTTC.

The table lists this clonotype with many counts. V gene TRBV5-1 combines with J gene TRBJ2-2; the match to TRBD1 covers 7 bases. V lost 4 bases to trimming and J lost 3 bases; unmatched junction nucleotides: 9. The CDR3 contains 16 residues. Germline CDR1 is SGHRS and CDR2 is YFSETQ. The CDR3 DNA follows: TGCGCCAGCAGCCCGCACAGGGGTAGTTACACCGGGGAGCTGTTTTTT. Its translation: CASSPHRGSYTGELFF.

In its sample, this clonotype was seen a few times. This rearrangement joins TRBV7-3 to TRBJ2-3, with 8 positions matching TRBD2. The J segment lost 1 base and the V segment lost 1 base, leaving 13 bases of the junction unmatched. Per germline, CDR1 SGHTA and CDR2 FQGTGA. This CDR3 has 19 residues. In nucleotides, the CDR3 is TGTGCCAGCAGCTTAAATGGAGTTGTTAGCGGGAAACGCACAGATACGCAGTATTTT. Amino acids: CASSLNGVVSGKRTDTQYF.

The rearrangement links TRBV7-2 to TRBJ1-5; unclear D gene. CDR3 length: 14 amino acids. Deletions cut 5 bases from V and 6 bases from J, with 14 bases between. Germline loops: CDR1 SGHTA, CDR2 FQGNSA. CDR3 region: CASSPSVGGQPQHF. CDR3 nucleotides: TGTGCCAGCAGCCCAAGTGTTGGCGGTCAGCCCCAGCATTTT.

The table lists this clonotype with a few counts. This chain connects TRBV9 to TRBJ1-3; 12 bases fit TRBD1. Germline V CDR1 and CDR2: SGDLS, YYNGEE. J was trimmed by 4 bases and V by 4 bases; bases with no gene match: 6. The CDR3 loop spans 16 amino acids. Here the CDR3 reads CASSSRDRGLGNTIYF. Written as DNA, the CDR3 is TGTGCCAGCAGCTCCCGGGACAGGGGGCTCGGAAACACCATATATTTT.

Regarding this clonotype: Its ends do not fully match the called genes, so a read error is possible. CDR3 bases: TGTGCCAGTAGCATAGCGACATCGGTGAGTGACACTGAAGCTTTCTTT. Amino acids: CASSIATSVSDTEAFF. V is TRBV19 and J is TRBJ1-1, with D uncertain. The CDR3 contains 16 residues. Germline lookup yields CDR1 LNHDA and CDR2 SQIVND (reference sequence).

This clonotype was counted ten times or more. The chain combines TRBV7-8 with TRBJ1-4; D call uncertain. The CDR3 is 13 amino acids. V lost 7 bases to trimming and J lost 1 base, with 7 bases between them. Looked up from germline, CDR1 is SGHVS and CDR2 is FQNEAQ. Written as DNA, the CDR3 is TGTGCCAGCACCCGAGGAACTAATGAAAAACTGTTTTTT. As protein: CASTRGTNEKLFF. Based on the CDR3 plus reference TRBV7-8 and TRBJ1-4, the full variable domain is GAGVSQSPRYKVAKRGQDVALRCDPISGHVSLFWYQQALGQGPEFLTYFQNEAQLDKSGLPSDRFFAERPEGSVSTLKIQRTQQEDSAVYLCASTRGTNEKLFFGSGTQLSVL.

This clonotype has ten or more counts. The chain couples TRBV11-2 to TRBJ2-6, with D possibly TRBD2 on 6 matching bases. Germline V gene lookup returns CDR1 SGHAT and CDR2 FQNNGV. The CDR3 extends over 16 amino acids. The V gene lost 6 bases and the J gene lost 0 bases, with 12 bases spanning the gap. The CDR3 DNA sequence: TGTGCCAGCAGGCGAGTCGGGGGCTCTGGGGCCAACGTCCTGACTTTC. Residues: CASRRVGGSGANVLTF.

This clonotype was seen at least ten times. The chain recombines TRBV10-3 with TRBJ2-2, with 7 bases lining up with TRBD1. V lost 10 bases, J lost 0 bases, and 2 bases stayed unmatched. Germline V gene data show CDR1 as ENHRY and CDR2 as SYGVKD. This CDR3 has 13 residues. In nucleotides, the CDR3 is TGTGCCAGTGGACAGGCGAACACCGGGGAGCTGTTTTTT. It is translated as CASGQANTGELFF.

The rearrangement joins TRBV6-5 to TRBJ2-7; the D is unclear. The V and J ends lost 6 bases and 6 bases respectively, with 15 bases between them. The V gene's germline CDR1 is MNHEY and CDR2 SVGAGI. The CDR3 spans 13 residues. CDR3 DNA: TGTGCCAGCAGAGGCGCAACCAAGGGCGAGCAGTACGTC. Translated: CASRGATKGEQYV.

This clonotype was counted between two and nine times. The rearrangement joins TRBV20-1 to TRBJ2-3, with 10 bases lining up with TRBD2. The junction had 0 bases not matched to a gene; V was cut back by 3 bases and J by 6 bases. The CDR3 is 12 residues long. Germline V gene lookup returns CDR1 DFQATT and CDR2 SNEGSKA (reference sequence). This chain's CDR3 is CSARTSGDTQYF. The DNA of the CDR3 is TGCAGTGCTAGGACTAGCGGGGATACGCAGTATTTT.

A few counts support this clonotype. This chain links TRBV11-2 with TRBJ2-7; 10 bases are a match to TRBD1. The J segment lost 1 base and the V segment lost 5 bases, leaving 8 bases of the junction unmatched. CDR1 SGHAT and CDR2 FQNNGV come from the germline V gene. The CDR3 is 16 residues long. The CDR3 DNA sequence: TGTGCCAGCAGCCGGGGCCCGGGACAGGGGTCCTACGAGCAGTACGTC. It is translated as CASSRGPGQGSYEQYV.

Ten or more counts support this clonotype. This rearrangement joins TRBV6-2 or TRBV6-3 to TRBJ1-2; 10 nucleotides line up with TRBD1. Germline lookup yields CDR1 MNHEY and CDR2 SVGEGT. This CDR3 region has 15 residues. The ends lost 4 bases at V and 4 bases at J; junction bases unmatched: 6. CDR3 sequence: CASSSRTGGGYGYTF. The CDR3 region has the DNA TGTGCCAGCAGTTCTCGGACAGGGGGAGGCTATGGCTACACCTTC.

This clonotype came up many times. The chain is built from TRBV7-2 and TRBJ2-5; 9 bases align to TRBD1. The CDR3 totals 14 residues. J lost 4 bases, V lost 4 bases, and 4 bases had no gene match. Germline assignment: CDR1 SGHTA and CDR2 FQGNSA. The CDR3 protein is CASSSGQGGETQYF. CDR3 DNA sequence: TGTGCCAGCAGCTCGGGACAGGGCGGAGAGACCCAGTACTTC.

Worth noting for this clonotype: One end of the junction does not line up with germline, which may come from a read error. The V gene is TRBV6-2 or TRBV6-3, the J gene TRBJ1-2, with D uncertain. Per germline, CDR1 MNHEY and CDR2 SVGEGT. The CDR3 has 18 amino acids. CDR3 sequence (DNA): TGTGCCAGCTGTTACTCTGATTTCCTTCGAAATGTTAACTATGGCTACACCTTC. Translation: CASCYSDFLRNVNYGYTF.

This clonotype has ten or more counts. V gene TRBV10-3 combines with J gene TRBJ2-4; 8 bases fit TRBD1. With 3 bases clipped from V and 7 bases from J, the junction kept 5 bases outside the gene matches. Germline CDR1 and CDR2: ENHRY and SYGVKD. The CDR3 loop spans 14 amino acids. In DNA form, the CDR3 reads TGTGCCATCAGTGATAACAGGGGGTCCAACATTCAGTACTTC. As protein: CAISDNRGSNIQYF.